This T cell receptor beta chain was sequenced for a study of blood T cell repertoires in COVID-19. The repertoire was sequenced with immunoSEQ multiplex PCR; TCRdb's copy has only in-frame clones and lacks some. The sample consists of roughly 130,000 clones, 70% to 85% of them appearing once. Germline V gene lookup returns CDR1 MGHRA and CDR2 YSYEKL. With V trimmed by 4 bases and J by 8 bases, 10 bases remained unmatched. The CDR3 totals 16 residues. The source is a woman aged 45 to 65 with acute or convalescent COVID-19. Sequencing was done on a sample of peripheral blood. The rearrangement links TRBV4-1 to TRBJ1-4, with 10 bases lining up with TRBD1. The CDR3 DNA reads TGCGCCAGCAGCCTTAGAGGGGACAGGGGTCACGAAAAACTGTTTTTT. Its translation: CASSLRGDRGHEKLFF.